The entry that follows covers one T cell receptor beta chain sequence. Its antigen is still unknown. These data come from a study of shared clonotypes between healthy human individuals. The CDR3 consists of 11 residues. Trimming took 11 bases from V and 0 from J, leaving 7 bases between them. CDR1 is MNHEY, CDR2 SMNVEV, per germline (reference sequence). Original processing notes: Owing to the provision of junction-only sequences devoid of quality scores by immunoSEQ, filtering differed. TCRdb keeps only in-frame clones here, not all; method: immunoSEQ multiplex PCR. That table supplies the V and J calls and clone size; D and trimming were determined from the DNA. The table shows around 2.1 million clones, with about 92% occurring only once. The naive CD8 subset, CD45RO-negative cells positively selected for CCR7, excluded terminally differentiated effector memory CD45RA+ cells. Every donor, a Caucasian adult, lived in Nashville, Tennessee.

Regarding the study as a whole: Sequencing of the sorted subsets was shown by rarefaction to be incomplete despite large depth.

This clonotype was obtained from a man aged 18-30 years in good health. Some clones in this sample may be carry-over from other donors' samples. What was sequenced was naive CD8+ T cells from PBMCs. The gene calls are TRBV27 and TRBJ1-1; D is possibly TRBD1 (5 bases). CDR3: CAAGMNTEAFF. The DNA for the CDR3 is TGTGCCGCAGGGATGAACACTGAAGCTTTCTTT.